These T cell receptor beta chains were read from a single sample in a study of PD-L1 blockade in urothelial cancer. TCRdb's copy holds only in-frame clones and misses some; the assay was immunoSEQ multiplex PCR. The sample shows about 41,000 clones, 82% of them seen only once. Sequenced material: PBMCs, taken around atezolizumab (anti-PD-L1) treatment. These receptor sequences come from a man in his sixties with urothelial cancer. CDR3s include the opening cysteine and the closing phenylalanine or tryptophan. The D gene is left open where the match is weak. Some rows have no size entry. The others give once, few or many, or a class for an expanded clone.

v_gene	j_gene	abundance	d_gene	CDR3nt	CDR3aa
TRBV4-1	TRBJ2-5	-	TRBD2	TGCGCCAGCAGCGAAGGCGCTAGCGGTGGCATTCCAGAGACCCAGTACTTC	CASSEGASGGIPETQYF
TRBV5-1	TRBJ2-3	-	TRBD2	TGCGCCAGCAGCTTGGAAACTAGCGGGGGGCAGGCCACAGATACGCAGTATTTT	CASSLETSGGQATDTQYF
TRBV5-1	TRBJ2-1	-	-	TGCGCCAGCAGCTCAGAAATATTTAATAACAATGAGCAGTTCTTC	CASSSEIFNNNEQFF
TRBV6-1	TRBJ2-3	-	TRBD2	TGTGCCAGCACTGGGAGCGGGGGGTTTACAGATACGCAGTATTTT	CASTGSGGFTDTQYF
TRBV5-4	TRBJ2-7	once	TRBD1	TGTGCCAGCAGCTTGGACAGGGGGGCTTCATCCTACGAGCAGTACTTC	CASSLDRGASSYEQYF
TRBV5-4	TRBJ2-3	-	TRBD2	TGTGCCAGCAGCCCCCCGGGGCGGGGGGGCCAGGATACGCAGTATTTT	CASSPPGRGGQDTQYF
TRBV27	TRBJ1-1	-	-	TGTGCCAGCAGACGGGCGGGTGAAGCTTTCTTT	CASRRAGEAFF
TRBV7-3	TRBJ2-1	-	TRBD1	TGTGCCAGCAGCCTCCGACAGGGGGCGTGGGATGAGCAGTTCTTC	CASSLRQGAWDEQFF
TRBV5-1	TRBJ2-2	-	TRBD1	TGCGCCAGCAGCCAGGGACAGGGGAACACCGGGGAGCTGTTTTTT	CASSQGQGNTGELFF
TRBV4-1	TRBJ1-1	-	-	TGCGCCAGCAGCCAAGAAACAGGGTTGGCCACTGAAGCTTTCTTT	CASSQETGLATEAFF
TRBV30	TRBJ2-5	few	-	TGTGCCTGGAGGTATAGAGAGACCCAGTACTTC	CAWRYRETQYF
TRBV6-1	TRBJ1-1	-	-	TGTGCCAGCAGGGCGGGCAGGAACACTGAAGCTTTCTTT	CASRAGRNTEAFF
TRBV4-1	TRBJ2-5	few	TRBD2	TGCGCCAGCAGCCTCGGGACTAGCGGGGGTCATAAGACCCAGTACTTC	CASSLGTSGGHKTQYF
TRBV28	TRBJ1-5	-	-	TGTGCCAGCAGTATACCCAGGGTGGTCAGTCAGCCCCAGCATTTT	CASSIPRVVSQPQHF
TRBV6-6	TRBJ2-7	-	TRBD1	TGTGCCAGCAGCAGACCAGACAGGGCGAGAGAGCAGTACTTC	CASSRPDRAREQYF
TRBV28	TRBJ1-5	-	-	TGTGCCAGCAGTTCGTCAGGACAGCAACATCAGCCCCAGCATTTT	CASSSSGQQHQPQHF